This TCR beta chain was sequenced for a study of blood T cell repertoires in COVID-19. Study in general: Spain, Italy and the United States supplied samples that represented acute and convalescent COVID-19. T cells, B-cell-depleted T cells, or PBMCs provided the cDNA or gDNA that served as material.

Germline CDR1 LGHNA, CDR2 YNFKEQ. V was trimmed by 1 base and J by 8 bases, leaving 15 bases between them. This CDR3 contains 15 residues. This clone was seen only a few times. In the source study's methods: For nucleated cells, counts were estimated from reference gene primer amplification. Measured with immunoSEQ multiplex PCR; TCRdb has only the in-frame clones, and not every one. Clone size and V and J calls were adopted from that table, with D and trimming inferred from the DNA. The table has about 310,000 clones, 87% seen once. Sequenced: peripheral blood. This clonotype was sampled from a man aged 50 to 59 with active or convalescent COVID-19. The chain recombines TRBV4-2 with TRBJ2-1, with D possibly being TRBD1 (6 bases). CDR3 loop: CASSQVTGSPYEQFF. The CDR3 coding sequence is TGTGCCAGCAGCCAAGTAACAGGGAGCCCCTATGAGCAGTTCTTC.